One sample yielded the 14 T cell receptor beta chains listed below, sequenced in a study of vaccination and CD4 T cells after COVID-19. Antigens of these TCRs are unknown. Treatment of the sample: approximately nine-day PBMC culture with coronavirus spike peptide pools or control peptides (ViraFEST assay). The Oncomine TCR Beta short-read assay was applied to DNA of cultured CD4+ T cells. TCRdb independently ran MiXCR on the PCR reads; one entry per CDR3 protein. The data show around 20,000 distinct CDR3 sequences, roughly 31% seen once. Source material: cultured CD4+ T cells from blood. The receptors originated from a human donor with COVID-19.

V is TRBV20-1 and J is TRBJ1-1, with D possibly matching TRBD1 (5 bases). Trimming pared 3 bases from V and 4 bases from J, leaving 12 bases between. The CDR3 spans 13 residues. CDR1 and CDR2 from the germline V gene are DFQATT and SNEGSKA (reference sequence). The CDR3 coding sequence is TGCAGTGCTAGTTCGGGGGTCGTCACTGAAGCTTTCTTT. It codes for CSASSGVVTEAFF.

In this sample, this clonotype turned up once. One junction end disagrees with the germline gene, perhaps due to a read error. The chain employs TRBV6-2 or TRBV6-3 and TRBJ2-5; TRBD1 is a possible D gene (5 bases). Germline V gene data show CDR1 as MNHEY and CDR2 as SVGEGT. The CDR3 has 14 residues. CDR3 coding DNA: TGTGCCAGCAGTTACGGACATGTTCAAGAGATCCAGTACTTC. It yields the protein CASSYGHVQEIQYF.

J is TRBJ2-7 and V is TRBV20-1; 11 nucleotides match TRBD2. There are 15 residues in the CDR3. The V and J ends lost 2 bases and 11 bases, in that order; junction bases with no gene match: 14. Per the germline V gene, CDR1 is DFQATT and CDR2 is SNEGSKA (reference sequence). CDR3: CSARKGGQLAGEEYF. CDR3 in DNA: TGCAGTGCTAGAAAGGGAGGGCAACTAGCGGGGGAGGAGTACTTC.

This clonotype was seen a few times. The V call is TRBV7-2, the J call TRBJ1-2; TRBD1 aligns across 7 bases. The CDR3 has 14 amino acids. The V and J ends lost 1 base and 4 bases, in that order; junction bases with no gene match: 3. Germline V gives CDR1 SGHTA, CDR2 FQGNSA. Written as DNA, the CDR3 is TGTGCCAGCAGCTTAGAGGGGGCAGGCTATGGCTACACCTTC. Protein product: CASSLEGAGYGYTF.

This clonotype qualifies as medium-sized. V usage is TRBV11-2 and J usage is TRBJ2-5, with no clear D. Per the germline V gene, CDR1 is SGHAT and CDR2 is FQNNGV. This CDR3 has 11 amino acids. Trimming stripped 2 bases from V and 5 bases from J, with 3 bases between. CDR3 residues: CASSLRETQYF. The CDR3 nucleotides read TGTGCCAGCAGCTTACGGGAGACCCAGTACTTC.

CDR3 nucleotide sequence: TGCAGTGCTACCGACGACAGGGGGCGCAAGGATGGCTACACCTTC. Translation: CSATDDRGRKDGYTF. The V call is TRBV20-1, the J call TRBJ1-2; 10 bases fit TRBD1. The J segment lost 6 bases and the V segment lost 4 bases, leaving 11 bases of the junction unmatched. Germline V gives CDR1 DFQATT, CDR2 SNEGSKA (reference sequence). The CDR3 spans 15 residues.

This clonotype qualifies as medium-sized. J is TRBJ1-2 and V is TRBV6-1, with a weak D call TRBD1 (6 bases). The CDR3 covers 14 residues. Germline CDR1 and CDR2: MNHNS and SASEGT. Trimming shortened V by 4 bases and J by 4 bases, and 13 bases separated the two germline ends. The CDR3 sequence: CASSALRGSYGYTF. The CDR3 region has the DNA TGTGCCAGCAGTGCCCTCAGGGGAAGCTATGGCTACACCTTC.

The chain carries TRBV5-5 and TRBJ2-1; TRBD1 matches 8 bases. The CDR3 length is 16 residues. J lost 0 bases, V lost 4 bases, and 6 bases had no gene match. Germline lookup yields CDR1 SGHKS and CDR2 YYEKEE (reference sequence). As DNA, the CDR3 is TGTGCCAGCAGCCCTCGGACAGGGAGCTCCTACAATGAGCAGTTCTTC. This translates into CASSPRTGSSYNEQFF.

This rearrangement joins TRBV30 to TRBJ1-3, with D perhaps matching TRBD1 (5 bases). CDR3 size: 16 residues. Germline V gene lookup returns CDR1 GTSNPN and CDR2 SVGIG (reference sequence). The V end was cut by 3 bases, the J end by 0 bases, with 15 bases between. In DNA, the CDR3 is TGTGCCTGGAGGCAGAAGACAGCGGACTCTGGAAACACCATATATTTT. Translated: CAWRQKTADSGNTIYF.

The chain recombines TRBV12-3 or TRBV12-4 with TRBJ1-1; D not certain. V was cut by 4 bases and J by 0 bases, with 9 bases left in between. The CDR3 runs to 14 residues. The CDR3 DNA reads as TGTGCCAGCAGTTGGACCTTCATGAACACTGAAGCTTTCTTT. Protein product: CASSWTFMNTEAFF.

This clonotype has more than one count but fewer than ten. The V call is TRBV6-5, the J call TRBJ1-2; 7 nucleotides match TRBD1. CDR1 and CDR2 from the germline V gene are MNHEY and SVGAGI. CDR3 length equals 15 residues. V was pared by 1 base and J by 4 bases, with 6 bases of the junction left unmatched. The CDR3 is CASSYLDRAGYGYTF. The CDR3 DNA sequence: TGTGCCAGCAGTTACTTAGACAGGGCTGGCTATGGCTACACCTTC.

The chain recombines TRBV6-1 with TRBJ1-1; 11 bases align to TRBD1. The CDR3 runs 15 residues. Per the germline V gene, CDR1 is MNHNS and CDR2 is SASEGT. With 4 bases clipped from V and 5 bases from J, the junction kept 6 bases outside the gene matches. The CDR3 DNA reads as TGTGCCAGCAGTGGCTCGGACAGGGGGCATACTGAAGCTTTCTTT. Its protein product is CASSGSDRGHTEAFF.

The chain combines TRBV24-1 with TRBJ2-1; 11 positions match TRBD1. After removal of 9 bases from V and 6 bases from J, the junction contained 9 bases not matched to a gene. From germline, CDR1 is KGHDR and CDR2 SFDVKD. CDR3 length: 15 amino acids. CDR3 nucleotide sequence: TGTGCCACCGGCCGGGACAGGGGGAATCTCAATGAGCAGTTCTTC. This codes for CATGRDRGNLNEQFF.

This chain connects TRBV19 to TRBJ1-2; the match to TRBD1 covers 10 bases. The J segment lost 7 bases and the V segment lost 3 bases, leaving 5 bases of the junction unmatched. Germline V gene lookup returns CDR1 LNHDA and CDR2 SQIVND (reference sequence). This CDR3 is 14 amino acids long. CDR3 region: CASSMGGTGVGYTF. The CDR3 DNA reads as TGTGCCAGTAGTATGGGGGGGACAGGGGTTGGCTACACCTTC.